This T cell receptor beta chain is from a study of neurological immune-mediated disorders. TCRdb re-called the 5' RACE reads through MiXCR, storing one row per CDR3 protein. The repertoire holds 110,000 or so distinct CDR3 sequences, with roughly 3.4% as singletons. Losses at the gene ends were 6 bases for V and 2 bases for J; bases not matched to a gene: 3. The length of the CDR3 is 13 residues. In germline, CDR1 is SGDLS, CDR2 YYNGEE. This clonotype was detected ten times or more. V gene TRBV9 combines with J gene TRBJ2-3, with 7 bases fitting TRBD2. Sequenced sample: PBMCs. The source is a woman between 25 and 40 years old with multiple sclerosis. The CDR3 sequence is CASTAGDTDTQYF. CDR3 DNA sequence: TGTGCCAGCACGGCGGGAGACACAGATACGCAGTATTTT.